One sample yielded the 15 T cell receptor beta chains listed below, sequenced in a study of vaccination effects on CD4 cells after COVID-19. Culturing for approximately 10 days preceded CD4+ T cell isolation. Documented for the person is a PCR-confirmed SARS-CoV-2 infection occurring between March and December 2020. As their vaccination, participants received two doses of either BNT162b2 or mRNA-1273. The method was immunoSEQ multiplex PCR; TCRdb's version includes in-frame clones alone and lacks a portion of them. The sample lists about 50,000 clones, under 85% seen once, with under 5.5% in the top ten. For these receptors, no antigen is known. Sequenced material: CD4+ T cells from PBMCs cultured without peptide, taken after COVID-19 vaccination. These receptors were obtained from a human donor who had a prior SARS-CoV-2 infection.

V and J are TRBV3-1 (or the pseudogene TRBV3-2) and TRBJ1-1; D unclear. The CDR3 has 12 amino acids. Per germline, CDR1 LGHDT and CDR2 YNNKEL (reference sequence). The V and J ends lost 6 bases and 3 bases respectively, with 8 bases between them. This chain's CDR3 is CASSSPHTEAFF. The CDR3, as DNA: TGTGCCAGCAGTTCCCCCCACACTGAAGCTTTCTTT.

V gene TRBV5-1 combines with J gene TRBJ2-3, with 7 bases fitting TRBD2. CDR3 size: 14 residues. J lost 2 bases, V lost 7 bases, and 7 bases had no gene match. Germline values: CDR1 SGHRS, CDR2 YFSETQ. CDR3 sequence (DNA): TGCGCCAGCCGGTCTAGCGGAAACACAGATACGCAGTATTTT. The encoded protein is CASRSSGNTDTQYF.

The V gene is TRBV7-2, the J gene TRBJ2-3; the match to TRBD1 covers 7 bases. Trimming at V came to 3 bases and at J to 6 bases, leaving 6 bases not matched to a gene. CDR1 and CDR2 (germline): SGHTA, FQGNSA. The CDR3 spans 14 residues. The CDR3: CASSFQGVSDTQYF. The CDR3 nucleotides read TGTGCCAGCAGCTTCCAGGGGGTTAGCGATACGCAGTATTTT. The complete variable domain, with remaining parts taken from reference TRBV7-2 and TRBJ2-3, reads GAGVSQSPSNKVTEKGKDVELRCDPISGHTALYWYRQSLGQGLEFLIYFQGNSAPDKSGLPSDRFSAERTGGSVSTLTIQRTQQEDSAVYLCASSFQGVSDTQYFGPGTRLTVL.

The chain employs TRBV5-8 and TRBJ2-2, with D unclear. Trimming stripped 4 bases from V and 5 bases from J, with 18 bases between. The V gene's germline CDR1 is SGHTS and CDR2 YDEGEE. CDR3 length: 16 amino acids. The CDR3 bases are TGTGCCAGCAGCCCCTCACTGATAAGATGGACCGGGGAGCTGTTTTTT. It specifies CASSPSLIRWTGELFF.

The chain joins TRBV7-2 to TRBJ1-5, with unresolved D. The CDR3 has 15 amino acids. Germline-derived CDR1 and CDR2 are SGHTA and FQGNSA. With 5 bases removed from V and 0 bases from J, the gap between germline ends came to 11 bases. CDR3 sequence: CASSPYRDSNQPQHF. The CDR3 nucleotides are TGTGCCAGCAGCCCATACCGAGATAGCAATCAGCCCCAGCATTTT.

This clone was recorded a few times. The V and J genes are TRBV6-6 and TRBJ1-5, with D uncertain. CDR1 MNHNY and CDR2 SVGAGI come from the germline V gene (reference sequence). V lost 8 bases to trimming and J lost 9 bases, with 5 bases between them. The CDR3 spans 9 residues. The CDR3 region is CASLVPQHF. The DNA of the CDR3 is TGTGCCAGCTTAGTGCCCCAGCATTTT.

This rearrangement joins TRBV7-2 to TRBJ2-3; TRBD2 matches at 10 bases. With V trimmed by 4 bases and J by 1 base, 2 bases remained unmatched. Looked up from germline, CDR1 is SGHTA and CDR2 is FQGNSA. This CDR3 is 15 amino acids long. CDR3 DNA: TGTGCCAGCAGCTCGCTAGCGGGGGGCACAGATACGCAGTATTTT. Its protein is CASSSLAGGTDTQYF.

The V call is TRBV6-5, the J call TRBJ2-3; D may be TRBD1 (5 bases). The V end was cut by 6 bases, the J end by 0 bases, with 7 bases between. The CDR3 length is 13 residues. CDR1 is MNHEY and CDR2 is SVGAGI in the germline V gene. The CDR3 reads CASRDTSTDTQYF. The CDR3 DNA is TGTGCCAGCAGGGACACTAGCACAGATACGCAGTATTTT.

The chain employs TRBV7-2 and TRBJ2-2; no clear D. Trimming cost V 3 bases and J 6 bases, with 20 bases left between them. CDR1 and CDR2 (germline): SGHTA, FQGNSA. The CDR3 spans 17 residues. The CDR3 region is CASSFSVGSETAGELFF. CDR3 sequence (DNA): TGTGCCAGCAGCTTTTCGGTTGGGTCGGAAACGGCCGGGGAGCTGTTTTTT.

The chain couples TRBV5-1 to TRBJ2-5; TRBD2 agrees at 9 bases. The CDR3 is made up of 16 amino acids. V was clipped by 0 bases and J by 2 bases; unmatched bases: 5. Germline V lookup: CDR1 SGHRS, CDR2 YFSETQ. The CDR3 loop reads CASSLEPSGKQETQYF. The CDR3 coding sequence is TGCGCCAGCAGCTTGGAGCCTAGCGGGAAACAAGAGACCCAGTACTTC.

This clone was detected only a few times. V gene TRBV5-1 combines with J gene TRBJ1-1; TRBD1 matches 7 bases. CDR1 is SGHRS and CDR2 is YFSETQ in the germline V gene. Trimming removed 0 bases from V and 4 bases from J; junction bases left unmatched: 9. The CDR3 contains 16 residues. The CDR3 coding sequence is TGCGCCAGCAGCTTGGATTTGGGCAGGGGGATCACTGAAGCTTTCTTT. Its protein is CASSLDLGRGITEAFF. Drawing the rest from reference TRBV5-1 and TRBJ1-1, the complete variable domain is KAGVTQTPRYLIKTRGQQVTLSCSPISGHRSVSWYQQTPGQGLQFLFEYFSETQRNKGNFPGRFSGRQFSNSRSEMNVSTLELGDSALYLCASSLDLGRGITEAFFGQGTRLTVV.

The CDR3 is CASRVNRGPYNEQFF. CDR3 DNA: TGTGCCAGCAGGGTGAACAGGGGGCCCTACAATGAGCAGTTCTTC. This sequence joins TRBV2 and TRBJ2-1, with 9 positions matching TRBD1. This CDR3 comprises 15 residues. Germline V gene lookup returns CDR1 SNHLY and CDR2 FYNNEI. V was clipped by 6 bases and J by 2 bases; unmatched bases: 5.

V gene TRBV12-5 combines with J gene TRBJ2-3; tentative D call: TRBD2 (6 bases). Trimming left V 2 bases short and J 3 bases short, with 9 bases between. The CDR3 has 14 residues. Germline lookup yields CDR1 LGHNT and CDR2 FRNRAP. DNA for the CDR3: TGTGCTAGTGGTTTGTCGACTAGAACAGATACGCAGTATTTT. Its protein is CASGLSTRTDTQYF.

This clone has more than one count but fewer than ten. The CDR3 region is CASRRVISYEQYF. The CDR3 coding sequence is TGTGCCAGCAGGAGGGTGATCTCCTACGAGCAGTACTTC. V usage is TRBV9 and J usage is TRBJ2-7, with D possibly being TRBD2 (5 bases). This CDR3 comprises 13 residues. The germline CDR1 and CDR2 sequences are SGDLS and YYNGEE. Trimming stripped 5 bases from V and 0 bases from J, with 9 bases between.

The J gene is TRBJ1-5, the V gene TRBV7-2; D is unresolved. This CDR3 has 15 amino acids. Germline V gives CDR1 SGHTA, CDR2 FQGNSA. Trimming took off 2 bases at V and 0 bases at J, with 8 bases between the two ends. CDR3 loop: CASSLSGYSNQPQHF. The CDR3 DNA reads TGTGCCAGCAGCTTATCGGGATATAGCAATCAGCCCCAGCATTTT.